A single sample gave rise to the 30 T cell receptor beta chains below, sequenced in a study of blood T cell repertoires in COVID-19. Data came from immunoSEQ multiplex PCR; TCRdb stores just in-frame clones and leaves some out. This sample yields tens of thousands of clones, of which just over 90% are seen a single time; around 1.5% belongs to the top ten. Material for sequencing was peripheral blood. The origin of the receptors is a human donor in a cohort sampled during active COVID-19.

The chain joins TRBV7-8 to TRBJ1-6; TRBD1 aligns across 7 bases. J gave up 10 bases and V 1 base, and 7 bases lay outside the gene matches. Germline V gene lookup returns CDR1 SGHVS and CDR2 FQNEAQ. There are 15 residues in the CDR3. CDR3 residues: CASSLGRQGDSPLHF. CDR3 nucleotide sequence: TGTGCCAGCAGCTTAGGCCGACAGGGCGACTCACCCCTCCACTTT.

This clone was recorded once. This chain links TRBV11-3 with TRBJ2-1; maybe TRBD2 (5 bases). The ends were cut back, 5 bases at V and 12 bases at J, with 17 bases in the middle. The CDR3 has 13 amino acids. Germline loops: CDR1 SGHNT, CDR2 YENEEA. The CDR3 is CASSPREICGQFF. For the CDR3, the DNA is TGTGCCAGCAGCCCACGGGAAATTTGTGGGCAGTTCTTC.

V usage is TRBV19 and J usage is TRBJ2-3; 7 bases agree with TRBD1. Per the germline V gene, CDR1 is LNHDA and CDR2 is SQIVND (reference sequence). The V and J ends lost 5 bases and 1 base, in that order; junction bases with no gene match: 6. There are 15 residues in the CDR3. The CDR3 spells CASSSQGDRTDTQYF. CDR3 coding DNA: TGTGCCAGTAGTTCCCAGGGGGACCGCACAGATACGCAGTATTTT.

The sample holds one count of this clone. The V gene is TRBV19, the J gene TRBJ1-5; D is perhaps TRBD1 (5 bases). V lost 3 bases and J lost 0, with 15 bases in between. This CDR3 comprises 17 residues. CDR1 and CDR2 from the germline V gene are LNHDA and SQIVND (reference sequence). The DNA of the CDR3 is TGTGCCAGTAGTATCAGGACAAAAGCGCATAGCAATCAGCCCCAGCATTTT. As protein: CASSIRTKAHSNQPQHF.

The rearrangement links TRBV11-1 to TRBJ1-1, with TRBD1 matching over 7 bases. The CDR3 extends over 15 amino acids. V was pared by 6 bases and J by 2 bases, with 9 bases of the junction left unmatched. Per germline, CDR1 SGHAT and CDR2 FQDESV (reference sequence). The DNA of the CDR3 is TGTGCCAGCAGGCGATCCGGGACAGTTAACACTGAAGCTTTCTTT. This translates into CASRRSGTVNTEAFF.

This chain connects TRBV29-1 to TRBJ2-2, with D maybe TRBD1 (6 bases). V dropped 7 bases and J dropped 1 base, with 13 bases sitting between them. CDR1 SQVTM and CDR2 ANQGSEA come from the germline V gene. The CDR3 contains 14 residues. The CDR3 spells CSASGHKNTGELFF. CDR3 DNA sequence: TGCAGCGCCTCGGGACACAAGAACACCGGGGAGCTGTTTTTT.

The CDR3 sequence: CASSIPGTGLGAFF. The DNA for the CDR3 is TGTGCCAGCAGCATTCCCGGGACAGGGCTCGGAGCTTTCTTT. This chain connects TRBV11-2 to TRBJ1-1, with 9 bases matching TRBD1. Germline assignment: CDR1 SGHAT and CDR2 FQNNGV. CDR3 size: 14 residues. The V gene end was trimmed by 5 bases and the J gene end by 10 bases; junction bases not matched to a gene: 11.

The chain has TRBV19 and TRBJ2-5, with 13 bases matching TRBD2. The germline V gene has CDR1 LNHDA and CDR2 SQIVND (reference sequence). This CDR3 region has 18 residues. J lost 5 bases, V lost 0 bases, and 9 bases had no gene match. Here the CDR3 DNA reads TGTGCCAGTAGTATAGAACTAGCGGGAGGGCAATACGTGGAGACCCAGTACTTC. Translated, it gives CASSIELAGGQYVETQYF.

The chain joins TRBV14 to TRBJ2-1; TRBD2 aligns across 13 bases. The trim removed 5 bases at V and 1 base at J, leaving 17 bases unmatched. Germline lookup yields CDR1 SGHDN and CDR2 FVKESK. This CDR3 has 21 residues. The CDR3 reads CASSASLGLAGVGRSYNEQFF. CDR3 DNA sequence: TGTGCCAGCAGCGCCTCGTTAGGACTAGCGGGAGTCGGTAGGTCCTACAATGAGCAGTTCTTC.

The gene calls are TRBV24-1 and TRBJ1-5, with D unclear. Germline V CDR1 and CDR2: KGHDR, SFDVKD. CDR3 length: 12 amino acids. V was pared by 4 bases and J by 5 bases, with 5 bases between. The CDR3 DNA sequence: TGTGCCACCAGTGACTCGTATCAGCCCCAGCATTTT. Encoded protein: CATSDSYQPQHF.

This clone came up once. The CDR3 sequence: CASSQDPMNTGELFF. The DNA for the CDR3 is TGTGCCAGCAGCCAAGATCCCATGAACACCGGGGAGCTGTTTTTT. J is TRBJ2-2 and V is TRBV4-2; D unresolved. Germline values: CDR1 LGHNA, CDR2 YNFKEQ. The CDR3 spans 15 residues. V was pared by 0 bases and J by 1 base, with 6 bases between.

V gene TRBV11-1 combines with J gene TRBJ2-7; 12 bases fit TRBD1. V lost 5 bases, J lost 2 bases, and 4 bases stayed unmatched. The CDR3 sequence is 15 residues long. Germline values: CDR1 SGHAT, CDR2 FQDESV (reference sequence). CDR3 nucleotide sequence: TGTGCCAGCAGCGGGACAGGGGGCCCTGCCTACGAGCAGTACTTC. This gives the protein CASSGTGGPAYEQYF.

The chain is built from TRBV2 and TRBJ2-1; D may be TRBD2 (6 bases). V lost 8 bases and J 7 bases, leaving 18 bases between the germline ends. Looked up from germline, CDR1 is SNHLY and CDR2 is FYNNEI. CDR3 size: 14 residues. CDR3 sequence (DNA): TGTGCCAGCGAAGGGTACCAGGCGGGGAATGAGCAGTTCTTC. It specifies CASEGYQAGNEQFF.

This clone was observed once. The CDR3: CASSPESRNEQFF. CDR3 nucleotide sequence: TGCGCCAGCAGCCCGGAGAGTAGGAATGAGCAGTTCTTC. The V call is TRBV5-1, the J call TRBJ2-1; D call uncertain. Germline assignment: CDR1 SGHRS and CDR2 YFSETQ. There are 13 residues in the CDR3. V dropped 4 bases and J dropped 7 bases, with 12 bases sitting between them. Full variable domain (missing parts from reference TRBV5-1 and TRBJ2-1): KAGVTQTPRYLIKTRGQQVTLSCSPISGHRSVSWYQQTPGQGLQFLFEYFSETQRNKGNFPGRFSGRQFSNSRSEMNVSTLELGDSALYLCASSPESRNEQFFGPGTRLTVL.

The chain recombines TRBV2 with TRBJ1-6; a possible D gene is TRBD1 (6 bases). The CDR3 is made up of 15 amino acids. V lost 1 base and J lost 10, with 14 bases in between. CDR1 is SNHLY, CDR2 FYNNEI, per germline. Here the CDR3 DNA reads TGTGCCAGCAGTGAAGGCGCGACAGGAATCTCACCCCTCCACTTT. Its translation is CASSEGATGISPLHF.

The genes are TRBV11-1 and TRBJ2-1, with 9 bases identical to TRBD2. V was pared by 6 bases and J by 12 bases, with 12 bases of the junction left unmatched. Germline assignment: CDR1 SGHAT and CDR2 FQDESV (reference sequence). The CDR3 sequence is 14 residues long. Written as DNA, the CDR3 is TGTGCCAGCAGTTTTGAATCTAGCGGGATAGGGCAGTTCTTC. Its translation is CASSFESSGIGQFF. Looking up the rest from reference TRBV11-1 and TRBJ2-1 gives the full variable domain: EAEVAQSPRYKITEKSQAVAFWCDPISGHATLYWYRQILGQGPELLVQFQDESVVDDSQLPKDRFSAERLKGVDSTLKIQPAELGDSAMYLCASSFESSGIGQFFGPGTRLTVL.

The count of this clone is one. The gene calls are TRBV28 and TRBJ2-7, with D perhaps TRBD2 (6 bases). Deletions cut 6 bases from V and 5 bases from J, with 20 bases between. CDR3 size: 15 residues. Germline V gene lookup returns CDR1 MDHEN and CDR2 SYDVKM. The CDR3 DNA is TGTGCCAGCAGCCCCTGGGGGGTCAGCATCCACGAGCAGTACTTC. Its protein product is CASSPWGVSIHEQYF.

The rearrangement uses TRBV12-3 or TRBV12-4 and TRBJ1-6; TRBD1 aligns across 7 bases. CDR3 size: 13 residues. With 8 bases clipped from V and 9 bases from J, the junction kept 7 bases outside the gene matches. CDR3 residues: CASLRGEGSPLHF. The CDR3 coding sequence is TGTGCCAGCCTCAGGGGGGAAGGTTCACCCCTCCACTTT.

The genes are TRBV5-4 and TRBJ2-7; 7 bases agree with TRBD2. After removal of 2 bases from V and 0 bases from J, the junction contained 8 bases not matched to a gene. Germline V gene sequence: CDR1 SGHNT, CDR2 YYREEE (reference sequence). This CDR3 is 16 amino acids long. The CDR3 reads CASSFEGLAASYEQYF. DNA of the CDR3: TGTGCCAGCAGCTTCGAAGGGCTAGCGGCCTCCTACGAGCAGTACTTC.

This clone has only a few counts. The V gene is TRBV7-2, the J gene TRBJ2-7; 12 nucleotides line up with TRBD1. Losses at the gene ends were 5 bases for V and 5 bases for J; bases not matched to a gene: 4. The CDR3 length is 14 residues. Per the germline V gene, CDR1 is SGHTA and CDR2 is FQGNSA. The CDR3 region has the DNA TGTGCCAGCAGCGGGACAGGGGGCTTCAACGAGCAGTACTTC. This encodes CASSGTGGFNEQYF.

The rearrangement links TRBV5-1 to TRBJ2-7; a possible D gene is TRBD2 (6 bases). V lost 3 bases and J 0 bases, leaving 13 bases between the germline ends. Per the germline V gene, CDR1 is SGHRS and CDR2 is YFSETQ. The CDR3 is made up of 15 amino acids. The CDR3 DNA follows: TGCGCCAGCAGCTATTCCGGGACTGGCTCCTACGAGCAGTACTTC. Its protein is CASSYSGTGSYEQYF.

The V and J genes are TRBV19 and TRBJ1-1; D not resolved. CDR1 and CDR2 from the germline V gene are LNHDA and SQIVND (reference sequence). The V gene lost 5 bases and the J gene lost 2 bases, with 12 bases spanning the gap. The CDR3 sequence is 14 residues long. For the CDR3, the DNA is TGTGCCAGTAGTCTGACTCCCGGTAACACTGAAGCTTTCTTT. This sequence encodes CASSLTPGNTEAFF.

The chain combines TRBV7-9 with TRBJ2-1; 11 positions agree with TRBD2. The CDR3 runs 19 residues. Germline V gene data show CDR1 as SEHNR and CDR2 as FQNEAQ (reference sequence). V lost 8 bases, J lost 6 bases, and 21 bases stayed unmatched. The CDR3 here is CASGGGLAARRRGINEQFF. The CDR3 nucleotides read TGTGCCAGCGGGGGGGGACTAGCGGCCCGACGAAGGGGAATCAATGAGCAGTTCTTC.

The sample holds one count of this clone. J is TRBJ2-7 and V is TRBV27; TRBD2 matches at 12 bases. This CDR3 comprises 15 residues. Germline CDR1 reads MNHEY; CDR2 reads SMNVEV (reference sequence). J lost 1 base, V lost 7 bases, and 5 bases had no gene match. CDR3 sequence reads: CASTRTSGKSYEQYF. For the CDR3, the DNA is TGTGCCAGCACCCGGACTAGCGGGAAGTCCTACGAGCAGTACTTC.

The chain combines TRBV6-5 with TRBJ2-3, with D unresolved. Germline V CDR1 and CDR2: MNHEY, SVGAGI. The germline V and J ends were trimmed by 6 bases and 4 bases, with 14 bases remaining between them. The CDR3 sequence is 14 residues long. CDR3 coding DNA: TGTGCCAGCAGCCCCGACTGGCCGCCAGATACGCAGTATTTT. This codes for CASSPDWPPDTQYF.

CDR3 region: CASSTPGGLANEQFF. The CDR3 bases are TGTGCCAGCAGTACCCCGGGTGGCCTAGCTAATGAGCAGTTCTTC. The chain joins TRBV28 to TRBJ2-1; D is perhaps TRBD2 (5 bases). The CDR3 contains 15 residues. The V end lost 5 bases, the J end lost 7 bases, and 18 bases lay between the germline ends. Germline V gene sequence: CDR1 MDHEN, CDR2 SYDVKM.

The gene calls are TRBV11-3 and TRBJ2-2, with D possibly TRBD1 on 5 matching bases. The length of the CDR3 is 13 residues. CDR1 and CDR2 (germline): SGHNT, YENEEA. V was shortened by 10 bases and J by 2 bases, with 11 bases between the two germline ends. CDR3 loop: CAIQGSNTGELFF. The CDR3 DNA is TGTGCCATCCAGGGATCTAACACCGGGGAGCTGTTTTTT.

V gene TRBV2 combines with J gene TRBJ2-7; possible D gene TRBD1, 6 bases. This CDR3 has 20 residues. CDR1 and CDR2 from the germline V gene are SNHLY and FYNNEI. The V end lost 2 bases, the J end lost 5 bases, and 31 bases lay between the germline ends. In nucleotides, the CDR3 is TGTGCCAGCAGTGAATACTTTTTTGGGGGCCCGTGGACAATAAGGAACGAGCAGTACTTC. It translates to CASSEYFFGGPWTIRNEQYF.

By sample share, this clone is medium-sized (0.01 to 0.1%). The gene calls are TRBV28 and TRBJ2-7; 14 positions agree with TRBD2. The ends lost 4 bases at V and 0 bases at J; junction bases unmatched: 11. The CDR3 loop spans 19 amino acids. From germline, CDR1 is MDHEN and CDR2 SYDVKM. The CDR3 DNA reads as TGTGCCAGCAGTTCCACTCGGACTAGCGGGAGGTACCTCTCCTACGAGCAGTACTTC. It is translated as CASSSTRTSGRYLSYEQYF.

The V gene is TRBV5-1, the J gene TRBJ2-5; D is unclear. V was clipped by 4 bases and J by 2 bases, with 9 bases between them. CDR1 is SGHRS and CDR2 is YFSETQ in the germline V gene. The CDR3 is 13 residues long. The CDR3 loop is CASSLVLQETQYF. CDR3 nucleotides: TGCGCCAGCAGCCTCGTACTACAAGAGACCCAGTACTTC.